This TCR beta chain was recorded in a study of shared clonotypes between healthy human individuals. Some clones are missing from TCRdb's copy, which holds only in-frame ones; the method was immunoSEQ multiplex PCR. The sample carries about 190,000 clones, approximately 62% recorded once. Germline V lookup: CDR1 MNHEY, CDR2 SMNVEV (reference sequence). This CDR3 comprises 16 residues. Study-level points and caveats: Few donors limited the genetic and exposure-history diversity represented. Naive subsets typically showed greater estimated richness than memory subsets.

Note on this clone: The antigen is undetermined.

The TCR comes from a man aged 25 to 40 in good health. The chain has TRBV27 and TRBJ2-2; 11 bases match TRBD2. Sequenced input: memory CD4+ T cells sorted from blood. Documented subset: CD45RA-negative fraction. CDR3 in DNA: TGTGCTACCAGGGAACTAGCGGGAGTAAGGACCGGGGAGCTGTTTTTT. The encoded protein is CATRELAGVRTGELFF.